These 14 T cell receptor beta chains were sequenced from one sample in a study of Tregs in tolerant kidney transplant recipients. Data came from immunoSEQ multiplex PCR; TCRdb stores just in-frame clones and leaves some out. This table holds over 50,000 clones, around 83% found once. Sequencing was performed on CD4+ T cells from blood. The source of these receptors is a human donor in good health.

The chain employs TRBV18 and TRBJ2-2, with TRBD2 matching 7 bases. The junction had 5 bases not matched to a gene; V was cut back by 6 bases and J by 1 base. CDR1 and CDR2 (germline): KGHSH, LQKENI. The CDR3 extends over 15 amino acids. CDR3 bases: TGTGCCAGCTCCCTCATAGCGGGGAACACCGGGGAGCTGTTTTTT. Translating gives CASSLIAGNTGELFF.

The chain links TRBV5-1 to TRBJ1-3; no clear D. The germline V gene encodes CDR1 SGHRS and CDR2 YFSETQ. The V and J ends lost 5 bases and 1 base respectively, with 13 bases between them. The CDR3 runs 15 residues. CDR3 nucleotide sequence: TGCGCCAGCAGAGTATCCGGTCAATCTGGAAACACCATATATTTT. Its protein product is CASRVSGQSGNTIYF.

The chain couples TRBV12-5 to TRBJ2-7; no reliable D call. This CDR3 has 11 residues. CDR1 is LGHNT, CDR2 FRNRAP, per germline. V was pared by 6 bases and J by 3 bases, with 6 bases between. CDR3 in amino acids: CASGESYEQYF. CDR3 in DNA: TGTGCTAGTGGCGAAAGCTACGAGCAGTACTTC.

The chain has TRBV7-3 and TRBJ2-1; D is unresolved. The germline gives CDR1 SGHTA, CDR2 FQGTGA. This CDR3 region has 16 residues. V lost 4 bases, J lost 2 bases, and 15 bases lay in between. In DNA form, the CDR3 reads TGTGCCAGCAGCTCCCTGGCGGCGCAGCCCTACAATGAGCAGTTCTTC. Its translation: CASSSLAAQPYNEQFF.

The rearrangement joins TRBV7-9 to TRBJ1-2; TRBD1 matches 7 bases. The CDR3 contains 12 residues. Germline V gene lookup returns CDR1 SEHNR and CDR2 FQNEAQ (reference sequence). Trimming removed 5 bases from V and 14 bases from J; junction bases left unmatched: 11. CDR3 coding DNA: TGTGCCAGCAGCCTAAGGGAGGGGGCACTTACCTTC. Translating it yields CASSLREGALTF.

This clone was seen only once. This chain connects TRBV11-2 to TRBJ1-4; the D gene is possibly TRBD1 (5 bases). Germline values: CDR1 SGHAT, CDR2 FQNNGV. V was cut by 4 bases and J by 4 bases, with 16 bases left in between. The CDR3 spans 16 residues. CDR3 sequence reads: CASSSFPGLLNEKLFF. The CDR3 region has the DNA TGTGCCAGCAGCTCTTTCCCGGGACTTCTTAATGAAAAACTGTTTTTT.

CDR3 DNA: TGTGCCAGCAGCTTAGTTGGGGACAATCAGCCCCAGCATTTT. As protein: CASSLVGDNQPQHF. The chain combines TRBV7-2 with TRBJ1-5; D gene uncertain. This CDR3 is built from 14 residues. CDR1 is SGHTA, CDR2 FQGNSA, per germline. The V and J ends lost 1 base and 3 bases respectively, with 7 bases between them.

The V and J genes are TRBV7-3 and TRBJ1-4, with D tentatively TRBD1 (5 bases). Germline CDR1 and CDR2: SGHTA and FQGTGA. This CDR3 is 15 amino acids long. Trimming took off 3 bases at V and 8 bases at J, with 16 bases between the two ends. For the CDR3, the DNA is TGTGCCAGCAGCTTGTTAGGGGCGCCTGGCGAAAAACTGTTTTTT. It specifies CASSLLGAPGEKLFF.

This clone came up once. The genes are TRBV4-1 and TRBJ2-7; D gene ambiguous. The ends were cut back, 4 bases at V and 6 bases at J, with 7 bases in the middle. The CDR3 has 11 residues. Germline values: CDR1 MGHRA, CDR2 YSYEKL. DNA of the CDR3: TGCGCCAGCAGCCGCCCCGGCGAGCAGTACTTC. Protein product: CASSRPGEQYF.

This sequence joins TRBV9 and TRBJ2-7; a possible D gene is TRBD1 (5 bases). Trimming took 4 bases from V and 9 from J, leaving 23 bases between them. Per germline, CDR1 SGDLS and CDR2 YYNGEE. This CDR3 spans 15 amino acids. This CDR3 is CASSKSDIGLSGQYF. CDR3 bases: TGTGCCAGCAGCAAATCGGACATAGGGTTGAGTGGGCAGTACTTC.

The V gene is TRBV5-1, the J gene TRBJ2-1; D is perhaps TRBD2 (6 bases). This CDR3 has 14 amino acids. The V gene lost 0 bases and the J gene lost 9 bases, with 13 bases spanning the gap. In germline, CDR1 is SGHRS, CDR2 YFSETQ. CDR3 protein: CASSLGTGESEQFF. Written as DNA, the CDR3 is TGCGCCAGCAGCTTGGGGACGGGAGAGAGTGAGCAGTTCTTC.

This clone has just a few counts. This chain uses TRBV6-1 with TRBJ1-5; the D is unclear. The germline gives CDR1 MNHNS, CDR2 SASEGT. The CDR3 has 13 residues. Trimming shortened V by 3 bases and J by 4 bases, and 7 bases separated the two germline ends. CDR3 nucleotides: TGTGCCAGCAGTGAGAATCTAAATCAGCCCCAGCATTTT. This translates into CASSENLNQPQHF.

The chain recombines TRBV14 with TRBJ2-5; TRBD1 or TRBD2 may be the D gene (5 bases each). The V end lost 3 bases, the J end lost 5 bases, and 19 bases lay between the germline ends. Looked up from germline, CDR1 is SGHDN and CDR2 is FVKESK. The CDR3 covers 16 residues. This chain's CDR3 is CASSHSPGRTGETQYF. Written as DNA, the CDR3 is TGTGCCAGCAGCCACTCCCCGGGGCGTACCGGGGAGACCCAGTACTTC.

The V gene is TRBV6-6, the J gene TRBJ1-1; D is uncertain. Trimming removed 3 bases at V and 2 bases at J, with 10 bases between. Germline values: CDR1 MNHNY, CDR2 SVGAGI (reference sequence). The length of the CDR3 is 14 residues. CDR3 residues: CASSYYGGNTEAFF. In nucleotides, the CDR3 is TGTGCCAGCAGTTATTACGGAGGAAACACTGAAGCTTTCTTT.